Presented here are 2 T cell receptor beta chains from one specimen sequenced in a study of cytomegalovirus exposure and HLA in healthy donors. With 60 Vbeta and 13 Jbeta primers, the PCR was carried out. Using immunoSEQ multiplex PCR, the repertoire was profiled, and TCRdb retains in-frame clones only, with some absent. The sample lists 150,000 to 200,000 clones, approximately 80% occurring once. Sequencing was done on a sample of PBMCs. The receptors derive from a male donor in good health and CMV-seronegative.

The CDR3 sequence is CASIIRRGNQPQHF. CDR3 DNA: TGTGCCAGCATAATTAGGCGGGGCAATCAGCCCCAGCATTTT. The chain joins TRBV6-1 to TRBJ1-5; unclear D gene. The CDR3 length is 14 residues. V was cut by 7 bases and J by 2 bases, with 12 bases left in between. Germline V lookup: CDR1 MNHNS, CDR2 SASEGT.

This clone was recorded only once. The chain combines TRBV11-2 with TRBJ2-7; 10 bases align to TRBD2. Germline lookup yields CDR1 SGHAT and CDR2 FQNNGV. The CDR3 is made up of 15 amino acids. V dropped 5 bases and J dropped 5; count of bases not matched to a gene: 9. The CDR3 region has the DNA TGTGCCAGCAGCACCCAACCGGGACTAGCGAACGAGCAGTACTTC. It yields the protein CASSTQPGLANEQYF.